Listed here is a single T cell receptor (beta chain). The source of the sample is a study of OX40 agonist ivuxolimab in advanced cancers. The table came from immunoSEQ multiplex PCR; TCRdb's copy has only in-frame clones and leaves some out. The top ten clones hold 35% to 45% of a sample with 12,000 to 15,000 clones, 60% to 85% of them seen once. Sample: CD4+ or CD8+ T cells sorted from blood, taken in a trial of the OX40 agonist ivuxolimab. The sequence derives from an adult with an advanced solid tumor such as melanoma, head and neck, liver or kidney cancer.

The CDR3 coding sequence is TGTGCCAGCAGCTTATTTTACTCTGAAGCTTTCTTT. Translated, it gives CASSLFYSEAFF. This chain links TRBV11-2 with TRBJ1-1; D uncertain. The germline gives CDR1 SGHAT, CDR2 FQNNGV. This CDR3 region has 12 residues. Trimming left V 2 bases short and J 6 bases short, with 7 bases between.